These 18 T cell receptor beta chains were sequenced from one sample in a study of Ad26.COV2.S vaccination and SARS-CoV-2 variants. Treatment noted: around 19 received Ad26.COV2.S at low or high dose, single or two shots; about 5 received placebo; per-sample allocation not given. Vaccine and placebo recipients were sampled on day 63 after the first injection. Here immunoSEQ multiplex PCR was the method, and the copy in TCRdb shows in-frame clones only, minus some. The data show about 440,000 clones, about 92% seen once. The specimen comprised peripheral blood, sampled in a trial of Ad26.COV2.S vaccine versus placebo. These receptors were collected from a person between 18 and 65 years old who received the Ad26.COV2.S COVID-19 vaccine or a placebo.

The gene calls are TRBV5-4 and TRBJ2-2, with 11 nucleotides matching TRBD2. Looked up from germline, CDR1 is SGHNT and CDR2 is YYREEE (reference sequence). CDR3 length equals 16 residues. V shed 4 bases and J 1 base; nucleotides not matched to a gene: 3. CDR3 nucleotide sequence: TGTGCCAGCAGCCCGGGACTAGCGGTGAACACCGGGGAGCTGTTTTTT. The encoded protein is CASSPGLAVNTGELFF.

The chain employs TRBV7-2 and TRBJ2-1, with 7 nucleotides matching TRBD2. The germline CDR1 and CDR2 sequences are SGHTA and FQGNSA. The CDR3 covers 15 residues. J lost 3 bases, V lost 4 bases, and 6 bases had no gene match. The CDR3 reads CASSSAASGYNEQFF. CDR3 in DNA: TGTGCCAGCAGCTCCGCGGCTAGCGGCTACAATGAGCAGTTCTTC. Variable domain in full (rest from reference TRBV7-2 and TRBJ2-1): GAGVSQSPSNKVTEKGKDVELRCDPISGHTALYWYRQSLGQGLEFLIYFQGNSAPDKSGLPSDRFSAERTGGSVSTLTIQRTQQEDSAVYLCASSSAASGYNEQFFGPGTRLTVL.

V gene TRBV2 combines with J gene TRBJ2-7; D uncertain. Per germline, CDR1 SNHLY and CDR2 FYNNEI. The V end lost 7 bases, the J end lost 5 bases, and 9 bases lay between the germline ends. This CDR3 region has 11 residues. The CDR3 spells CASKISDEQYF. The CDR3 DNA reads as TGTGCCAGCAAGATATCGGACGAGCAGTACTTC.

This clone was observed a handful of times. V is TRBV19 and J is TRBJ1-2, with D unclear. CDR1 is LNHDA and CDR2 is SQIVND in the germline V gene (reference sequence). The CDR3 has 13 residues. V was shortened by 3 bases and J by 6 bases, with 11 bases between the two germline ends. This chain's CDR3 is CASSMRRFHGYTF. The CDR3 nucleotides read TGTGCCAGTAGTATGCGAAGGTTTCATGGCTACACCTTC. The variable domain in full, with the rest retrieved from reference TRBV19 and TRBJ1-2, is DGGITQSPKYLFRKEGQNVTLSCEQNLNHDAMYWYRQDPGQGLRLIYYSQIVNDFQKGDIAEGYSVSREKKESFPLTVTSAQKNPTAFYLCASSMRRFHGYTFGSGTRLTVV.

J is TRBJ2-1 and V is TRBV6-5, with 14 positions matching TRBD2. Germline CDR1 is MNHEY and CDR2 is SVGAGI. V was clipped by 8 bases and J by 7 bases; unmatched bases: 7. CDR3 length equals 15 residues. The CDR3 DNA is TGTGCCAGCGGAACGACTAGCGGGAGGGGGAATGAGCAGTTCTTC. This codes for CASGTTSGRGNEQFF.

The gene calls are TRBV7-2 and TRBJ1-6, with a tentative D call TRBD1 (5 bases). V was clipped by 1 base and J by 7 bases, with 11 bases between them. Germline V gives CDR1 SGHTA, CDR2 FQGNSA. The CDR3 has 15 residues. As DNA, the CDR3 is TGTGCCAGCAGCTTAGGAGGGACGAAGAATTCACCCCTCCACTTT. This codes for CASSLGGTKNSPLHF.

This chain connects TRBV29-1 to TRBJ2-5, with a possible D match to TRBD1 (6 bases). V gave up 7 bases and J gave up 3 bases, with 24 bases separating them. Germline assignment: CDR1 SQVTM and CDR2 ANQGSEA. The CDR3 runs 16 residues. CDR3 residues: CSAARPDWTAEETQYF. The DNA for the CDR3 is TGCAGCGCCGCCCGACCGGATTGGACAGCGGAAGAGACCCAGTACTTC.

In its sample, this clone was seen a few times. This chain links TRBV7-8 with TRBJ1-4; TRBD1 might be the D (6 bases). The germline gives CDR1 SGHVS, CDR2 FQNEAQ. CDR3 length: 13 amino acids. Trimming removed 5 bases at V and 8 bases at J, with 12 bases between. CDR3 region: CASSQDSAEKLFF. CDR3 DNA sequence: TGTGCCAGCAGCCAGGACAGCGCCGAAAAACTGTTTTTT.

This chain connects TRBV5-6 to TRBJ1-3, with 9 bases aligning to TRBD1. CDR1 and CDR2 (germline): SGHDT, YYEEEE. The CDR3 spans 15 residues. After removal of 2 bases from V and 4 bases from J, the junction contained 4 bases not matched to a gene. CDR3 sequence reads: CASSFGQGLGNTIYF. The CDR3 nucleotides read TGTGCCAGCAGCTTTGGACAGGGGCTAGGAAACACCATATATTTT.

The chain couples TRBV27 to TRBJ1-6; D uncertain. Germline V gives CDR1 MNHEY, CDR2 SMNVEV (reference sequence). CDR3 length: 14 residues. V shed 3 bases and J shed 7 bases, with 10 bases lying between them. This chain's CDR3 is CASSFGQKNSPLHF. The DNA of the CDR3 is TGTGCCAGCAGTTTTGGCCAGAAAAATTCACCCCTCCACTTT.

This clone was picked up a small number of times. CDR3 sequence (DNA): TGTGCAAGTCGCTTACAGGGAAGACTAGCGGGGAGGGAGCAGTACTTC. This encodes CASRLQGRLAGREQYF. This chain uses TRBV12-2 with TRBJ2-7; the table calls TRBD2, which could not be checked here. TRBV12-2 is reported as a pseudogene. This CDR3 comprises 16 residues.

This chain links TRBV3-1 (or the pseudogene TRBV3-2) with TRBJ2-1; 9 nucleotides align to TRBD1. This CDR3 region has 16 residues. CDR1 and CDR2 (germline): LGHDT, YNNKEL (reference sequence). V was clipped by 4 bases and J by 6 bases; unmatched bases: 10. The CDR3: CASSLRAGQGFNEQFF. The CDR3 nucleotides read TGTGCCAGCAGCCTTAGGGCGGGACAGGGATTCAATGAGCAGTTCTTC.

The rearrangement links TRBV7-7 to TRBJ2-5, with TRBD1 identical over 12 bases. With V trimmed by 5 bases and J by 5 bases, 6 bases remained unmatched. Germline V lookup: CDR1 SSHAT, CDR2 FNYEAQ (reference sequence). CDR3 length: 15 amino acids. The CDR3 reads CASSKGQGARETQYF. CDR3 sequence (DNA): TGTGCCAGCAGCAAGGGACAGGGGGCTAGGGAGACCCAGTACTTC.

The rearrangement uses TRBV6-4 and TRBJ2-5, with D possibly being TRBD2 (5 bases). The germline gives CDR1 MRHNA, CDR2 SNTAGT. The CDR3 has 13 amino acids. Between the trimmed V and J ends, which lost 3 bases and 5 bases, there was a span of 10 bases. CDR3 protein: CASSEEDGETQYF. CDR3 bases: TGTGCCAGCAGTGAGGAGGATGGGGAGACCCAGTACTTC.

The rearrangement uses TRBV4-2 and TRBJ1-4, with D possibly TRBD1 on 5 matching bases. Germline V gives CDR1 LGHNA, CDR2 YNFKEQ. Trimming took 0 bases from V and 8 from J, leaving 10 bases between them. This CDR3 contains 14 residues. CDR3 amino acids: CASSQEMTAEKLFF. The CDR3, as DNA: TGTGCCAGCAGCCAAGAGATGACAGCGGAAAAACTGTTTTTT.

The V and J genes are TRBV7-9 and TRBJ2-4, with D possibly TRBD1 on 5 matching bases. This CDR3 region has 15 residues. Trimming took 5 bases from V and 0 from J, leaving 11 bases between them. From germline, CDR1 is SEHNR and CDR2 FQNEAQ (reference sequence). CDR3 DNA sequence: TGTGCCAGCAGCGGACACAATAGAGCCAAAAACATTCAGTACTTC. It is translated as CASSGHNRAKNIQYF.

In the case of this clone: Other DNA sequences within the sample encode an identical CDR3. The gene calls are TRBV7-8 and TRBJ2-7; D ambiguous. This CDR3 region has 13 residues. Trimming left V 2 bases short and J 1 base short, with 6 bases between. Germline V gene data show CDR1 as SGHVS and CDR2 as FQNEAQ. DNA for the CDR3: TGTGCCAGCAGCTTATCCGGATCCTACGAGCAGTACTTC. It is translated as CASSLSGSYEQYF.

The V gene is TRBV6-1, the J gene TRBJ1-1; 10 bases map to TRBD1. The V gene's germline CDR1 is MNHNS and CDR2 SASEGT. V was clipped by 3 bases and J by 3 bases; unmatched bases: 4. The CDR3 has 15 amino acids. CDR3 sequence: CASSDPGQGYTEAFF. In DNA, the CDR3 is TGTGCCAGCAGTGACCCGGGACAGGGGTACACTGAAGCTTTCTTT.